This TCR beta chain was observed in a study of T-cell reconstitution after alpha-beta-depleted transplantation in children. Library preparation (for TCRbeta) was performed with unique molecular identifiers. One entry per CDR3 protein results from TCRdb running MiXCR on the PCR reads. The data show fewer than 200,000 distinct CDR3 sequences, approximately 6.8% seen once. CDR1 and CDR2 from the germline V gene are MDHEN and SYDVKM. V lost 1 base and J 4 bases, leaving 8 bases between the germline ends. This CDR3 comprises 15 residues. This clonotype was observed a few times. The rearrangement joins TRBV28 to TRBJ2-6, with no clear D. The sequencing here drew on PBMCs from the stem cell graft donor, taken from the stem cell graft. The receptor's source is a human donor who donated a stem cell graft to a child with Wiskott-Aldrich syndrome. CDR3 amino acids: CASSLSGQGANVLTF. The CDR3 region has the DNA TGTGCCAGCAGTTTATCGGGTCAGGGGGCCAACGTCCTGACTTTC.